The rows below give T cell receptor beta chains drawn from one sample of a study of cytomegalovirus exposure and HLA in healthy donors. Libraries were prepared by immunoSEQ multiplex PCR; TCRdb keeps only in-frame clonotypes and omits some of them. The sample carries some 78,000 clones, over 65% recorded once. The sequenced sample consisted of PBMCs. The origin of the receptors is a man aged 40-55 years in good health and CMV-seropositive. CDR3s include the opening cysteine and the closing phenylalanine or tryptophan. The order of the fields is D gene, V gene, J gene, CDR3 protein. A D gene is named only where the DNA matches it firmly.

-,TRBV5-1,TRBJ2-5,CASSLGPGRETQYF
-,TRBV7-9,TRBJ1-6,CASSLQGHSPLHF
-,TRBV6-5,TRBJ2-7,CATGTGTGEQYF
-,TRBV4-1,TRBJ2-6,CASSQGNLALSGANVLTF
TRBD2,TRBV19,TRBJ2-5,CASSIAGGRKETQYF
-,TRBV18,TRBJ2-7,CASSPPGQSYEQYF
TRBD1,TRBV30,TRBJ2-7,CAWSLWTGLDEQYF
-,TRBV4-3,TRBJ2-3,CASSQDNSQDTDTQYF
-,TRBV5-4,TRBJ1-6,CASSPDLFSDSPLHF
TRBD1,TRBV5-6,TRBJ1-2,CASSPDRAWGYTF
-,TRBV7-2,TRBJ2-3,CASSLDRQGTDTQYF
TRBD2,TRBV2,TRBJ2-5,CASSVQLAGAETQYF